The rows below give T cell receptor beta chains drawn from one sample of a study of blood T cell repertoires in COVID-19. TCRdb's copy holds only in-frame clones and misses some; the assay was immunoSEQ multiplex PCR. The data show some 210,000 clones, about 88% seen once. Sample: peripheral blood. The receptors here all came from a woman aged 40 to 50 who had recovered from COVID-19. The CDR3 runs from the conserved cysteine through the conserved F or W. Fields, in order: clone size, CDR3 length, V gene, D gene, J gene, CDR3 DNA, CDR3 protein. A D gene is named only where the DNA matches it firmly. Expanded clones are given a class, and other clones once, few, many or no size at all.

clone_size: NA; cdr3_length: 14; v_call: TRBV3-1/TRBV3-2; d_call: NA; j_call: TRBJ1-1; cdr3_nt: TGTGCCAGCAGCCAAGATGGGGCAGTTAATGAAGCTTTCTTT; cdr3_aa: CASSQDGAVNEAFF
clone_size: NA; cdr3_length: 12; v_call: TRBV19; d_call: NA; j_call: TRBJ2-1; cdr3_nt: TGTGCCAGTAGTATGACTCTGGCCGGGCAGTTCTTC; cdr3_aa: CASSMTLAGQFF
clone_size: NA; cdr3_length: 16; v_call: TRBV27; d_call: NA; j_call: TRBJ1-5; cdr3_nt: TGTGCCAGCAGTTTAGGAACAGGGCCAGGTAATCAGCCCCAGCATTTT; cdr3_aa: CASSLGTGPGNQPQHF
clone_size: NA; cdr3_length: 14; v_call: TRBV11-2; d_call: TRBD1; j_call: TRBJ2-7; cdr3_nt: TGTGCCAGCAGCTTAGACCTCGACAGGGCCGAGCAGTACTTC; cdr3_aa: CASSLDLDRAEQYF
clone_size: few; cdr3_length: 13; v_call: TRBV6-2/TRBV6-3; d_call: NA; j_call: TRBJ1-1; cdr3_nt: TGTGCCAGCAGTTCACAGGGAGACACTGAAGCTTTCTTT; cdr3_aa: CASSSQGDTEAFF
clone_size: NA; cdr3_length: 14; v_call: TRBV6-2/TRBV6-3; d_call: NA; j_call: TRBJ1-1; cdr3_nt: TGTGCCAGCAGCCTCACTGGGGGGGACACTGAAGCTTTCTTT; cdr3_aa: CASSLTGGDTEAFF
clone_size: NA; cdr3_length: 13; v_call: TRBV29-1; d_call: NA; j_call: TRBJ2-5; cdr3_nt: TGCAGCGTAGCAGGGGCTGAGGTAGAGACCCAGTACTTC; cdr3_aa: CSVAGAEVETQYF
clone_size: NA; cdr3_length: 17; v_call: TRBV15; d_call: NA; j_call: TRBJ2-2; cdr3_nt: TGTGCCACCAGCAGTCGGACAGCAAAATTGAACACCGGGGAGCTGTTTTTT; cdr3_aa: CATSSRTAKLNTGELFF
clone_size: NA; cdr3_length: 13; v_call: TRBV9; d_call: TRBD1; j_call: TRBJ1-2; cdr3_nt: TGTGCCAGCAGCGTCACAGGGGACTATGGCTACACCTTC; cdr3_aa: CASSVTGDYGYTF
clone_size: NA; cdr3_length: 14; v_call: TRBV6-1; d_call: TRBD2; j_call: TRBJ2-7; cdr3_nt: TGTGCCAGCAGTGATACGGGAGGTACCTACGAGCAGTACTTC; cdr3_aa: CASSDTGGTYEQYF
clone_size: NA; cdr3_length: 14; v_call: TRBV30; d_call: NA; j_call: TRBJ2-1; cdr3_nt: TGTGCCTGGAGTCTCGGACAGCGGTCCAATGAGCAGTTCTTC; cdr3_aa: CAWSLGQRSNEQFF
clone_size: NA; cdr3_length: 12; v_call: TRBV30; d_call: NA; j_call: TRBJ2-1; cdr3_nt: TGTGCCTCCCAGCGGTCTGTTGATGAGCAGTTCTTC; cdr3_aa: CASQRSVDEQFF
clone_size: once; cdr3_length: 11; v_call: TRBV28; d_call: TRBD2; j_call: TRBJ2-1; cdr3_nt: TGTGCCATCAGGGCGGGGGGTGAGCAGTTCTTC; cdr3_aa: CAIRAGGEQFF
clone_size: NA; cdr3_length: 15; v_call: TRBV16; d_call: TRBD2; j_call: TRBJ2-1; cdr3_nt: TGTGCCAGCCTACGAGACGGGAGGGCCTACGATGAGCAGTTCTTC; cdr3_aa: CASLRDGRAYDEQFF
clone_size: NA; cdr3_length: 13; v_call: TRBV12-3/TRBV12-4; d_call: NA; j_call: TRBJ2-1; cdr3_nt: TGTGCCAGCAGTTCCACAGTATACAATGAGCAGTTCTTC; cdr3_aa: CASSSTVYNEQFF
clone_size: NA; cdr3_length: 14; v_call: TRBV18; d_call: TRBD1; j_call: TRBJ2-7; cdr3_nt: TGTGCCAGCTCACCAGGCAGGGGGCTCGACGAGCAGTACTTC; cdr3_aa: CASSPGRGLDEQYF
clone_size: NA; cdr3_length: 11; v_call: TRBV29-1; d_call: NA; j_call: TRBJ1-2; cdr3_nt: TGCAGCGTTTTTGGTTCGGATGGCTACACCTTC; cdr3_aa: CSVFGSDGYTF
clone_size: NA; cdr3_length: 16; v_call: TRBV5-1; d_call: NA; j_call: TRBJ1-1; cdr3_nt: TGCGCCAGCAGCTACAAACCACAGGACCGGGACACTGAAGCTTTCTTT; cdr3_aa: CASSYKPQDRDTEAFF
clone_size: NA; cdr3_length: 16; v_call: TRBV2; d_call: TRBD2; j_call: TRBJ2-1; cdr3_nt: TGTGCCAGCACCAGGACTAGCGGGAGTGTAGGGAATGAGCAGTTCTTC; cdr3_aa: CASTRTSGSVGNEQFF
clone_size: NA; cdr3_length: 13; v_call: TRBV18; d_call: NA; j_call: TRBJ1-1; cdr3_nt: TGTGCCAGCTCACCAAGAGAGAACACTGAAGCTTTCTTT; cdr3_aa: CASSPRENTEAFF
clone_size: NA; cdr3_length: 15; v_call: TRBV19; d_call: TRBD2; j_call: TRBJ2-3; cdr3_nt: TGTGCCAGTACCCGGGGTCGGGGGGGCACAGATACGCAGTATTTT; cdr3_aa: CASTRGRGGTDTQYF
clone_size: NA; cdr3_length: 14; v_call: TRBV2; d_call: TRBD1; j_call: TRBJ1-2; cdr3_nt: TGTGCCAGCAGTTCGGACAGGGGCAGGGATGGCTACACCTTC; cdr3_aa: CASSSDRGRDGYTF
clone_size: NA; cdr3_length: 13; v_call: TRBV18; d_call: NA; j_call: TRBJ1-5; cdr3_nt: TGTGCCAGCTCACAGTATTCAGGGGAACCCCAGCATTTT; cdr3_aa: CASSQYSGEPQHF
clone_size: NA; cdr3_length: 18; v_call: TRBV6-1; d_call: TRBD1; j_call: TRBJ2-7; cdr3_nt: TGTGCCAGCAGTGAAGCTGGACAGGGTGGCGCCACGGCCTACGAGCAGTACTTC; cdr3_aa: CASSEAGQGGATAYEQYF
clone_size: NA; cdr3_length: 16; v_call: TRBV6-1; d_call: TRBD2; j_call: TRBJ2-5; cdr3_nt: TGTGCCAGCAGTGATGGGGCGGGAGACCCCCACGAGACCCAGTACTTC; cdr3_aa: CASSDGAGDPHETQYF
clone_size: NA; cdr3_length: 11; v_call: TRBV30; d_call: NA; j_call: TRBJ1-1; cdr3_nt: TGTGCCTGGAGTGTACCTAGGAAAACTTTCTTT; cdr3_aa: CAWSVPRKTFF